The source of this T cell receptor (beta chain) is a study of response to subunit inactivated influenza vaccine. This clonotype showed up just a few times. Its antigen is not identified. V trimming: 4 bases; J trimming: 2 bases; junction bases outside the gene matches: 5. The CDR3 contains 14 residues. CDR1 is DFQATT and CDR2 is SNEGSKA in the germline V gene (reference sequence). TCRdb re-called the RT-PCR reads with MiXCR, one entry per CDR3 protein. Seen here are about 700,000 distinct CDR3 sequences, about 14% observed once, and the top ten hold approximately 7.6%. Study results and caveats: That few new T cells are recruited by each seasonal influenza vaccination was the authors' suggestion.

The rearrangement uses TRBV20-1 and TRBJ2-3, with 8 bases matching TRBD1. This material consisted of PBMCs from blood, taken 14 to 15 days before vaccination. The sequence derives from a man aged 50-60 years who received an inactivated influenza vaccine. The DNA of the CDR3 is TGCAGTGCTACCATGACAGGGGTCACAGATACGCAGTATTTT. Protein product: CSATMTGVTDTQYF.